This T cell receptor (beta chain) was observed in a study of OX40 agonist ivuxolimab in advanced cancers. Background on the study: Across the patients, intravenous ivuxolimab was delivered every 2 weeks at 0.01 to 10 mg/kg.

Study outcomes and limitations: Within 6 weeks, CD4+ and CD8+ blood T cells expanded clonally at 0.1 to 3.0 mg/kg. CD8+ T cells averaged more expanded clones than CD4+.

Regarding this clone: Antigen: not known.

Losses at the gene ends were 5 bases for V and 0 bases for J; bases not matched to a gene: 4. In germline, CDR1 is SEHNR, CDR2 FQNEAQ (reference sequence). The CDR3 consists of 15 residues. Sequenced by immunoSEQ multiplex PCR; TCRdb stores in-frame clones only, minus some. The data contain around 70,000 clones, 85% of them singletons. Sequences were derived from CD4+ or CD8+ T cells sorted from blood, sampled in a trial of the OX40 agonist ivuxolimab. The receptor's source is an adult with an advanced solid tumor such as melanoma, head and neck, liver or kidney cancer. The chain carries TRBV7-9 and TRBJ2-1; 7 bases agree with TRBD1. This chain's CDR3 is CASSPQGSSYNEQFF. Written as DNA, the CDR3 is TGTGCCAGCAGCCCACAGGGGTCCTCCTACAATGAGCAGTTCTTC.